A single sample is the source of the 14 T cell receptor beta chains below, sequenced in a study of regulatory dendritic cells for organ transplantation. The data were produced by immunoSEQ multiplex PCR, yet TCRdb's version contains in-frame clones alone and is incomplete. The sample has about 20,000 clones, 70% to 90% seen once. Allogeneic regulatory or mature dendritic cells were co-cultured for less than six days with CFSE-labeled sorted T cells at 1:10. These receptors' antigens are unknown. Specimen: naive CD4+ T cells from blood cultured with regulatory dendritic cells. The subset was: CD45RA+ naive T cells. These receptors were obtained from a human donor in good health.

V usage is TRBV5-5 and J usage is TRBJ1-2, with TRBD1 matching 9 bases. CDR3 length equals 14 residues. The ends lost 3 bases at V and 3 bases at J; junction bases unmatched: 3. Germline CDR1 SGHKS, CDR2 YYEKEE (reference sequence). The CDR3 bases are TGTGCCAGCAGCTACGGACAGGGGTACTATGGCTACACCTTC. Residues: CASSYGQGYYGYTF.

The CDR3 coding sequence is TGCGCCAGCAGCCAGGGAGGACAGGGTACAGATACGCAGTATTTT. It specifies CASSQGGQGTDTQYF. The V gene is TRBV5-1, the J gene TRBJ2-3, with TRBD1 matching over 8 bases. Germline loops: CDR1 SGHRS, CDR2 YFSETQ. J was trimmed by 3 bases and V by 4 bases; bases with no gene match: 7. The CDR3 runs 15 residues.

V and J are TRBV27 and TRBJ2-1, with 9 bases that match TRBD2. The length of the CDR3 is 13 residues. Trimming cost V 7 bases and J 8 bases; bases outside gene matches: 6. Germline V CDR1 and CDR2: MNHEY, SMNVEV (reference sequence). DNA of the CDR3: TGTGCCAGCACGGCGGGAGGGCGGGATGAGCAGTTCTTC. Translated: CASTAGGRDEQFF.

V and J are TRBV10-3 and TRBJ2-7; D is perhaps TRBD1 (5 bases). Germline V lookup: CDR1 ENHRY, CDR2 SYGVKD. The CDR3 runs 14 residues. V lost 6 bases to trimming and J lost 0 bases, with 12 bases between them. The CDR3 nucleotides read TGTGCCATCAGATCGACAGTCCGCTCCTACGAGCAGTACTTC. Amino acid sequence: CAIRSTVRSYEQYF.

This sequence joins TRBV4-2 and TRBJ2-2; 14 bases are shared with TRBD2. J lost 3 bases, V lost 0 bases, and 6 bases had no gene match. The germline V gene has CDR1 LGHNA and CDR2 YNFKEQ. This CDR3 is built from 19 residues. CDR3 sequence reads: CASSQDKGLAGGHTGELFF. For the CDR3, the DNA is TGTGCCAGCAGCCAAGATAAAGGACTAGCGGGAGGTCACACCGGGGAGCTGTTTTTT.

The V call is TRBV7-2, the J call TRBJ1-1; D might be TRBD1 (5 bases). V dropped 4 bases and J dropped 3 bases, with 12 bases sitting between them. The CDR3 contains 14 residues. Germline V CDR1 and CDR2: SGHTA, FQGNSA. The CDR3 here is CASSSVRGDTEAFF. The DNA for the CDR3 is TGTGCCAGCAGCTCCGTCAGAGGGGACACTGAAGCTTTCTTT.

J is TRBJ2-1 and V is TRBV18, with D perhaps matching TRBD1 (6 bases). CDR1 is KGHSH and CDR2 is LQKENI in the germline V gene. Trimming shortened V by 0 bases and J by 13 bases, and 19 bases separated the two germline ends. The CDR3 length is 15 residues. CDR3 sequence reads: CASSPPGSGAAYQFF. The CDR3 coding sequence is TGTGCCAGCTCACCACCGGGCTCAGGGGCGGCATATCAGTTCTTC.

Details on this clone: The CDR3 ends on some other residue instead of the conserved phenylalanine or tryptophan, so this is likely a read error. It is unclear where the CDR3 begins or ends on the DNA, so no DNA is shown, and the CDR3 is as TCRdb lists it. The rearrangement joins TRBV10-1 to TRBJ2-3; the table's D gene call, TRBD2, was not cross checked with the DNA. The CDR3 length is 10 residues, termini included. The germline gives CDR1 WNHNN, CDR2 SYGVQD (reference sequence). The CDR3 is CASSESRSPL.

The chain carries TRBV19 and TRBJ1-2; 9 bases align to TRBD1. With V trimmed by 5 bases and J by 7 bases, 14 bases remained unmatched. The CDR3 loop spans 16 amino acids. Germline values: CDR1 LNHDA, CDR2 SQIVND (reference sequence). This chain's CDR3 is CASSVNPGQGHSGYTF. CDR3 coding DNA: TGTGCCAGTAGTGTGAACCCAGGACAGGGGCATTCTGGCTACACCTTC. The whole variable domain, filled in from reference TRBV19 and TRBJ1-2, reads DGGITQSPKYLFRKEGQNVTLSCEQNLNHDAMYWYRQDPGQGLRLIYYSQIVNDFQKGDIAEGYSVSREKKESFPLTVTSAQKNPTAFYLCASSVNPGQGHSGYTFGSGTRLTVV.

The CDR3 DNA sequence: TGCGCCAGCAGCCCCCTGATGGGCAGGGTTCAAGAGACCCAGTACTTC. It yields the protein CASSPLMGRVQETQYF. The J gene is TRBJ2-5, the V gene TRBV5-1; the D gene is possibly TRBD1 (5 bases). The germline V gene has CDR1 SGHRS and CDR2 YFSETQ. With 4 bases removed from V and 2 bases from J, the gap between germline ends came to 18 bases. The CDR3 totals 16 residues.

This clone was observed once. The genes are TRBV28 and TRBJ2-7; TRBD1 agrees at 10 bases. Germline loops: CDR1 MDHEN, CDR2 SYDVKM. This CDR3 is built from 14 residues. Losses at the gene ends were 5 bases for V and 4 bases for J; bases not matched to a gene: 5. The CDR3 reads CASSRGTGVYEQYF. The DNA of the CDR3 is TGTGCCAGCAGTCGTGGGACAGGGGTTTACGAGCAGTACTTC.

The chain links TRBV7-2 to TRBJ2-7; D is uncertain. The V end lost 5 bases, the J end lost 4 bases, and 12 bases lay between the germline ends. Germline values: CDR1 SGHTA, CDR2 FQGNSA. This CDR3 has 13 residues. In DNA form, the CDR3 reads TGTGCCAGCAGCGTACGGATCCCATACGAGCAGTACTTC. Translated: CASSVRIPYEQYF.

For the CDR3, the DNA is TGCAGTGCTAGAGACCAGTTGGGGCAGTACTTC. Amino acid sequence: CSARDQLGQYF. The chain recombines TRBV20-1 with TRBJ2-7; D is ambiguous. The V end lost 0 bases, the J end lost 9 bases, and 9 bases lay between the germline ends. CDR3 length: 11 residues. The V gene's germline CDR1 is DFQATT and CDR2 SNEGSKA (reference sequence).

Only a few counts were recorded for this clone. The chain combines TRBV11-2 with TRBJ1-4, with D hard to call. Germline loops: CDR1 SGHAT, CDR2 FQNNGV. This CDR3 has 14 residues. V was trimmed by 5 bases and J by 3 bases, leaving 10 bases between them. The CDR3 here is CASSLGWANEKLFF. The DNA of the CDR3 is TGTGCCAGCAGCCTCGGGTGGGCTAATGAAAAACTGTTTTTT.